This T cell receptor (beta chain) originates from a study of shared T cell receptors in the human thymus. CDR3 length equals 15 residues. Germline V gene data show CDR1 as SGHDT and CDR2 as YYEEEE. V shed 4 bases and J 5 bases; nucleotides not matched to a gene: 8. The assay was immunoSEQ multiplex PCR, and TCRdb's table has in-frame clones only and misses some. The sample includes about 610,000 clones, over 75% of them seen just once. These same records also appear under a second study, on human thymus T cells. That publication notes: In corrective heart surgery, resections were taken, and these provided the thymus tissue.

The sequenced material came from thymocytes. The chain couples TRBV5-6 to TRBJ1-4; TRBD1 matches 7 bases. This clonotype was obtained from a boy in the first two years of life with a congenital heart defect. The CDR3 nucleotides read TGTGCCAGCAGCCCCCGACAGGGACGAAATGAAAAACTGTTTTTT. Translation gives CASSPRQGRNEKLFF.